These T cell receptor beta chains were read from a single sample in a study of OX40 agonist ivuxolimab in advanced cancers. Sequenced by immunoSEQ multiplex PCR; TCRdb stores in-frame clones only, minus some. In the table there are about 95,000 clones, roughly 88% of which are singletons. This material consisted of CD4+ or CD8+ T cells sorted from blood, taken in a trial of the OX40 agonist ivuxolimab. The receptors were sampled from an adult with an advanced solid tumor such as melanoma, head and neck, liver or kidney cancer. Each CDR3 is given with its conserved first and last residue. The order of the fields is D gene, clone size, V gene, J gene, CDR3 DNA, CDR3 protein. A D gene is named only where the DNA matches it firmly. Clone size appears in some rows only: once, few, many, or a class for an expanded clone.

-	-	TRBV9	TRBJ1-4	TGTGCCAGCAGCGTAGACGAAGGTTGGGGGGAAAAACTGTTTTTT	CASSVDEGWGEKLFF
-	-	TRBV10-3	TRBJ1-5	TGTGCCATCACAGGTGGCGGGAATCAGCCCCAGCATTTT	CAITGGGNQPQHF
TRBD2	-	TRBV7-9	TRBJ2-2	TGTGCCAGCAGCGATGTAGCGGGAGGAAATACCGGGGAGCTGTTTTTT	CASSDVAGGNTGELFF
TRBD2	once	TRBV5-4	TRBJ2-1	TGTGCCAGCAGCCCTATAGCGGGAGGGCCGAGGAACAATGAGCAGTTCTTC	CASSPIAGGPRNNEQFF
TRBD1	-	TRBV27	TRBJ1-5	TGTGCCAGCAGTCCATGGACAGGGGGCTCGCAATTTCAGCCCCAGCATTTT	CASSPWTGGSQFQPQHF
-	-	TRBV12-2	TRBJ2-2	TGTGCAAGTCGCTTAGCTAGCGGGAGCACCGGGGAGCTGTTTTTT	CASRLASGSTGELFF
-	once	TRBV19	TRBJ2-7	TGTGCCAGTAGTAGATCGGGACATAATGCCTACGAGCAGTACTTC	CASSRSGHNAYEQYF
-	-	TRBV28	TRBJ2-7	TGTGCCACCCGGAACCTTGGGTACGAGCAGTACTTC	CATRNLGYEQYF
-	-	TRBV2	TRBJ2-2	TGTGCCAGCCAAGGCGGGACCGGGGAGCTGTTTTTT	CASQGGTGELFF
TRBD1	once	TRBV28	TRBJ1-5	TGTGCCAGCAGTTTGGGGGACAGGCCAAATCAGCCCCAGCATTTT	CASSLGDRPNQPQHF
TRBD2	-	TRBV28	TRBJ2-3	TGTGCCAGCAACCTGCGACTAGCGGGAGACCTCACAGATACGCAGTATTTT	CASNLRLAGDLTDTQYF
-	-	TRBV5-6	TRBJ2-7	TGTGCCAGCAGCTTCACCGGGACACTCTACGAGCAGTACTTC	CASSFTGTLYEQYF
-	-	TRBV5-1	TRBJ2-7	TGCGCCAGCAGCTTGGGTTTGAACTACGAGCAGTACTTC	CASSLGLNYEQYF
-	-	TRBV5-4	TRBJ2-7	TGTGCCAGCAGCTCCGGGACGTTCTCCTACGAGCAGTACTTC	CASSSGTFSYEQYF
TRBD1	-	TRBV7-9	TRBJ2-2	TGTGCCAGCAGCTACACAGGGGGCTTGGACGGGGAGCTGTTTTTT	CASSYTGGLDGELFF
TRBD1	-	TRBV30	TRBJ2-7	TGTGCCTGGAGTAGCAGGGGGTCCTACGAGCAGTACTTC	CAWSSRGSYEQYF
-	-	TRBV7-9	TRBJ1-3	TGTGCCAGCAGCGCCCGGGTGGTATCGTCCGGAAACACCATATATTTT	CASSARVVSSGNTIYF
TRBD2	-	TRBV19	TRBJ2-3	TGTGCCGCATCCGGGCGGGAGCTGGGGACAGATACGCAGTATTTT	CAASGRELGTDTQYF
TRBD1	-	TRBV5-6	TRBJ2-1	TGTGCCAGCAGCTTGCGGGACAGGGGGCCGAGGAATGAGCAGTTCTTC	CASSLRDRGPRNEQFF
TRBD1	-	TRBV27	TRBJ2-3	TGTGCCAGCAGTTTGGCGGCAGGGGGAAGTCCAGATACGCAGTATTTT	CASSLAAGGSPDTQYF
TRBD2	-	TRBV19	TRBJ2-5	TGTGCCAGTATCTCAAGCCGAGCGGGAGAAGAGACCCAGTACTTC	CASISSRAGEETQYF
-	many	TRBV7-8	TRBJ1-4	TGTGCCAGCAGCCCTTCGGTGTTTTTT	CASSPSVFF
-	once	TRBV7-2	TRBJ2-7	TGTGCCAGCAGCTTAGCCAACAAGGACGAGCAGTACTTC	CASSLANKDEQYF
TRBD2	-	TRBV25-1	TRBJ2-1	TGTGCCAGCAGTGAAACCCCATTAGCGGGAAGTTACAATGAGCAGTTCTTC	CASSETPLAGSYNEQFF
-	-	TRBV7-9	TRBJ1-1	TGTGCCAGCAGCTTACCCCCCGGGGGAGCTTTCTTT	CASSLPPGGAFF
-	-	TRBV15	TRBJ2-5	TGTGCCACCAGCAGAGCTGTTCGGAGTGGAGAGACCCAGTACTTC	CATSRAVRSGETQYF
-	-	TRBV4-2	TRBJ2-5	TGTGCCAGCAGCCCGGGGACTCGAGAGACCCAGTACTTC	CASSPGTRETQYF
-	-	TRBV2	TRBJ2-7	TGTGCCAGCAGACGAGGACCCGGCGGCGAGCAGTACTTC	CASRRGPGGEQYF
TRBD2	-	TRBV4-2	TRBJ2-7	TGTGCCAGCAGCCCCAGCGGGAGGACTGACGAGCAGTACTTC	CASSPSGRTDEQYF
TRBD2	-	TRBV27	TRBJ2-1	TGTGCCAGCAGTTTAGCGGGAGGGTATAACAATGAGCAGTTCTTC	CASSLAGGYNNEQFF
TRBD1	-	TRBV19	TRBJ2-2	TGTGCCAGTAGTCCCCGGGACAGGGCCGGGGAGCTGTTTTTT	CASSPRDRAGELFF
TRBD1	-	TRBV28	TRBJ1-1	TGTGCCAGCAGACCGAGGACAGGGCCCAACACTGAAGCTTTCTTT	CASRPRTGPNTEAFF
TRBD1	-	TRBV11-2	TRBJ2-6	TGTGCCAGCAGCTTCGGACAGGTCCTCTCTGGGGCCAACGTCCTGACTTTC	CASSFGQVLSGANVLTF
-	-	TRBV2	TRBJ2-7	TGTGCCAGCAGTGAACAAGAGGGGGAATCATCCTACGAGCAGTACTTC	CASSEQEGESSYEQYF
-	-	TRBV28	TRBJ1-4	TGTGCCAGCAGGTCTCCTAATGAAAAACTGTTTTTT	CASRSPNEKLFF
TRBD2	-	TRBV4-2	TRBJ2-1	TGTGCCAGCAGCCAAGTAGTCGGGAGGGAGCAGTTCTTC	CASSQVVGREQFF
-	-	TRBV11-3	TRBJ1-2	TGTGCCAGCAGCTTGGACAGTGCTAACTATGGCTACACCTTC	CASSLDSANYGYTF
-	-	TRBV7-8	TRBJ2-7	TGCGCCAGCAGCTTAGCCGGGACAACCTATTTTCTCGAGCAGTACTTC	CASSLAGTTYFLEQYF
-	-	TRBV7-2	TRBJ2-6	TGTGCCAGCAGCCCCCAAGTCTCTGGGGCCAACGTCCTGACTTTC	CASSPQVSGANVLTF
-	-	TRBV5-1	TRBJ2-5	TGCGCCAGCAGCTCGTTACAGGGCGGAGAGACCCAGTACTTC	CASSSLQGGETQYF
TRBD2	-	TRBV5-4	TRBJ2-2	TGTGCCAGCAGACCGGGGACTAGCGGGAGGAGGGACACCGGGGAGCTGTTTTTT	CASRPGTSGRRDTGELFF
-	-	TRBV5-1	TRBJ2-2	TGCGCCAGCAGCTTGTTCGCCGGGGAGCTGTTTTTT	CASSLFAGELFF
TRBD1	-	TRBV11-2	TRBJ2-7	TGTGCCAGCAGCTTTGATCGGGACAGGGGTTACGAGCAGTACTTC	CASSFDRDRGYEQYF
TRBD2	-	TRBV5-1	TRBJ2-3	TGCGCCAGCAGTGGTGGACTAGCGGGAGAGGGTAGGTCCACAGATACGCAGTATTTT	CASSGGLAGEGRSTDTQYF